The 27 T cell receptor beta chains below come from one sample, sequenced in a study of high-grade serous ovarian cancer treatment subgroups. Using immunoSEQ multiplex PCR, the repertoire was profiled, and TCRdb retains in-frame clones only, with some absent. The data show more than 35,000 clones, about 80% seen once. Tumor samples were taken before definitive surgery or chemotherapy. The sample taken for sequencing was tumor tissue. The receptors shown here come from a human donor with high-grade serous ovarian cancer.

The gene calls are TRBV27 and TRBJ1-1; no firm D call. The CDR3 contains 13 residues. Germline CDR1 is MNHEY and CDR2 is SMNVEV (reference sequence). The germline V and J ends were trimmed by 3 bases and 3 bases, with 8 bases remaining between them. The CDR3 protein is CASSFVGDTEAFF. The CDR3 DNA follows: TGTGCCAGCAGTTTCGTTGGAGACACTGAAGCTTTCTTT.

The chain couples TRBV9 to TRBJ2-5; a weak D match, TRBD2 (6 bases). Germline-derived CDR1 and CDR2 are SGDLS and YYNGEE. CDR3 length: 14 amino acids. The V end was cut by 4 bases, the J end by 2 bases, with 12 bases between. The CDR3 nucleotides read TGTGCCAGCAGCCCCGGACTATCTCAAGAGACCCAGTACTTC. Encoded protein: CASSPGLSQETQYF.

In this sample, this clone turned up once. The chain employs TRBV6-5 and TRBJ1-1; TRBD1 is a possible D gene (6 bases). The germline V and J ends were trimmed by 4 bases and 3 bases, with 12 bases remaining between them. The CDR3 consists of 14 residues. Germline CDR1 MNHEY, CDR2 SVGAGI. CDR3 residues: CASSFSGGDTEAFF. In nucleotides, the CDR3 is TGTGCCAGCAGTTTTAGCGGGGGCGACACTGAAGCTTTCTTT.

This chain joins TRBV5-1 and TRBJ1-2; TRBD1 might be the D (5 bases). Germline-derived CDR1 and CDR2 are SGHRS and YFSETQ. There are 13 residues in the CDR3. The V and J ends lost 2 bases and 8 bases respectively, with 13 bases between them. For the CDR3, the DNA is TGCGCCAGCAGCTTCGCGCAGGGTGGAGGCTACACCTTC. Translating gives CASSFAQGGGYTF.

The chain links TRBV27 to TRBJ2-7; unclear D gene. V was shortened by 6 bases and J by 0 bases, with 12 bases between the two germline ends. Germline-derived CDR1 and CDR2 are MNHEY and SMNVEV (reference sequence). The CDR3 has 14 amino acids. CDR3 nucleotide sequence: TGTGCCAGCAGGACAACAGCACACTCCTACGAGCAGTACTTC. Residues: CASRTTAHSYEQYF.

This chain joins TRBV6-5 and TRBJ2-7, with 7 bases matching TRBD1. Per the germline V gene, CDR1 is MNHEY and CDR2 is SVGAGI. The CDR3 runs to 14 residues. J was trimmed by 4 bases and V by 6 bases; bases with no gene match: 9. The CDR3 DNA reads as TGTGCCAGCAGGACGAGGGGGCCCACATACGAGCAGTACTTC. Translating it yields CASRTRGPTYEQYF.

This clone was detected only once. Here the CDR3 DNA reads TGTGCCAGCAGCTTGGACCGCCCCGGGGAGACCCAGTACTTC. Encoded protein: CASSLDRPGETQYF. The V and J genes are TRBV5-4 and TRBJ2-5; D ambiguous. The CDR3 loop spans 14 amino acids. Trimming pared 0 bases from V and 5 bases from J, leaving 11 bases between. The germline V gene encodes CDR1 SGHNT and CDR2 YYREEE (reference sequence).

The rearrangement uses TRBV28 and TRBJ1-5; D unresolved. CDR1 is MDHEN, CDR2 SYDVKM, per germline. The CDR3 is 18 amino acids. Trimming shortened V by 5 bases and J by 3 bases, and 23 bases separated the two germline ends. The CDR3 loop reads CASSNQPGTMHLNQPQHF. CDR3 nucleotides: TGTGCCAGCAGTAACCAGCCGGGAACCATGCATCTCAATCAGCCCCAGCATTTT.

The chain carries TRBV7-3 and TRBJ2-6; 7 nucleotides agree with TRBD1. The V segment lost 6 bases and the J segment 1 base; nucleotides outside the gene matches: 9. CDR1 and CDR2 (germline): SGHTA, FQGTGA. CDR3 size: 17 residues. CDR3 residues: CASSRTGVESGANVLTF. The DNA of the CDR3 is TGTGCCAGCAGTCGAACAGGGGTAGAGTCTGGGGCCAACGTCCTGACTTTC.

V is TRBV28 and J is TRBJ2-6; D gene uncertain. CDR3 length: 15 amino acids. V was clipped by 3 bases and J by 3 bases, with 9 bases between them. CDR1 is MDHEN and CDR2 is SYDVKM in the germline V gene. CDR3 coding DNA: TGTGCCAGCAGTTTGAGTCTCGGTGGGGCCAACGTCCTGACTTTC. As protein: CASSLSLGGANVLTF.

The chain joins TRBV4-3 to TRBJ2-5, with D uncertain. Germline CDR1 is LGHNA and CDR2 is YSLEER. V dropped 0 bases and J dropped 2 bases, with 4 bases sitting between them. CDR3 length: 13 amino acids. In DNA form, the CDR3 reads TGCGCCAGCAGCCAAGATAGACAAGAGACCCAGTACTTC. Protein product: CASSQDRQETQYF.

V gene TRBV19 combines with J gene TRBJ2-3, with D maybe TRBD1 (6 bases). This CDR3 is built from 15 residues. Germline values: CDR1 LNHDA, CDR2 SQIVND (reference sequence). Trimming stripped 4 bases from V and 6 bases from J, with 17 bases between. The CDR3 is CASSTQPGTWDTQYF. The CDR3 coding sequence is TGTGCCAGTAGTACCCAACCGGGGACATGGGATACGCAGTATTTT.

The chain combines TRBV25-1 with TRBJ2-5; either TRBD1 or TRBD2 may supply D (6 bases each). V lost 9 bases and J 2 bases, leaving 19 bases between the germline ends. This CDR3 is built from 15 residues. Germline CDR1 MGHDK, CDR2 SYGVNS. CDR3 nucleotide sequence: TGTGCCAGTAGCCCCCCGGGGGCCCTTCAAGAGACCCAGTACTTC. This sequence encodes CASSPPGALQETQYF.

This clone was seen a few times. This sequence joins TRBV7-9 and TRBJ1-2; a possible D gene is TRBD1 (6 bases). V lost 1 base to trimming and J lost 3 bases, with 15 bases between them. There are 16 residues in the CDR3. Germline CDR1 is SEHNR and CDR2 is FQNEAQ (reference sequence). CDR3 residues: CASSLVRARGDYGYTF. CDR3 coding DNA: TGTGCCAGCAGCTTAGTCCGGGCCAGGGGAGACTATGGCTACACCTTC. Complete variable domain (other parts from reference TRBV7-9 and TRBJ1-2): DTGVSQNPRHKITKRGQNVTFRCDPISEHNRLYWYRQTLGQGPEFLTYFQNEAQLEKSRLLSDRFSAERPKGSFSTLEIQRTEQGDSAMYLCASSLVRARGDYGYTFGSGTRLTVV.

V gene TRBV6-6 combines with J gene TRBJ1-3; the D is unclear. Germline V CDR1 and CDR2: MNHNY, SVGAGI (reference sequence). V lost 6 bases, J lost 1 base, and 10 bases lay in between. The CDR3 is made up of 14 amino acids. CDR3 residues: CASSGPASGNTIYF. DNA of the CDR3: TGTGCCAGCAGCGGACCAGCATCTGGAAACACCATATATTTT.

The chain employs TRBV2 and TRBJ2-7; tentative D call: TRBD2 (6 bases). V was trimmed by 7 bases and J by 0 bases, leaving 19 bases between them. Per the germline V gene, CDR1 is SNHLY and CDR2 is FYNNEI. The CDR3 is 16 residues long. The DNA for the CDR3 is TGTGCCAGCAAAGGGGAGCGGGCGGCCAACTCCTACGAGCAGTACTTC. It yields the protein CASKGERAANSYEQYF.

The V and J genes are TRBV21-1 and TRBJ2-7; TRBD2, the table's D call, was not compared with the DNA. TRBV21-1 has pseudogene status. The CDR3 sequence is 14 residues long. CDR3 in amino acids: CATKPTVSSYEQYF. CDR3 bases: TGTGCCACCAAGCCGACTGTAAGCTCCTACGAGCAGTACTTC.

The chain employs TRBV7-2 and TRBJ2-2; D is unclear. The CDR3 covers 14 residues. Germline V gene data show CDR1 as SGHTA and CDR2 as FQGNSA. V lost 5 bases to trimming and J lost 0 bases, with 7 bases between them. CDR3 sequence: CASSPVSNTGELFF. The CDR3 nucleotides are TGTGCCAGCAGCCCAGTTTCGAACACCGGGGAGCTGTTTTTT.

V and J are TRBV2 and TRBJ2-5; possibly TRBD2 for D (6 bases). Germline V lookup: CDR1 SNHLY, CDR2 FYNNEI. Between the trimmed V and J ends, which lost 4 bases and 5 bases, there was a span of 11 bases. The CDR3 is made up of 13 amino acids. The CDR3 spells CASSVRSGETQYF. CDR3 DNA sequence: TGTGCCAGCAGTGTTCGGAGCGGGGAGACCCAGTACTTC. The full variable domain, its missing parts supplied by reference TRBV2 and TRBJ2-5, is EPEVTQTPSHQVTQMGQEVILRCVPISNHLYFYWYRQILGQKVEFLVSFYNNEISEKSEIFDDQFSVERPDGSNFTLKIRSTKLEDSAMYFCASSVRSGETQYFGPGTRLLVL.

The chain carries TRBV5-1 and TRBJ2-3, with D perhaps TRBD2 (7 bases). Looked up from germline, CDR1 is SGHRS and CDR2 is YFSETQ. Between the trimmed V and J ends, which lost 5 bases and 0 bases, there was a span of 13 bases. The CDR3 has 15 residues. For the CDR3, the DNA is TGCGCCAGCAGTCGGGGGCGGGGGAGCACAGATACGCAGTATTTT. Translating gives CASSRGRGSTDTQYF.

The chain combines TRBV5-1 with TRBJ2-7; 7 bases map to TRBD1. This CDR3 is built from 16 residues. Germline CDR1 is SGHRS and CDR2 is YFSETQ. V dropped 2 bases and J dropped 0; count of bases not matched to a gene: 8. The CDR3 coding sequence is TGCGCCAGCAGCTTAGGTATGGGACAGAGCTCCTACGAGCAGTACTTC. As protein: CASSLGMGQSSYEQYF.

V usage is TRBV7-2 and J usage is TRBJ2-7; D is perhaps TRBD2 (6 bases). Trimming took 5 bases from V and 5 from J, leaving 19 bases between them. CDR1 is SGHTA and CDR2 is FQGNSA in the germline V gene. The CDR3 runs 15 residues. The CDR3 sequence: CASSPSGGQSHEQYF. The DNA of the CDR3 is TGTGCCAGCAGCCCGTCCGGGGGTCAGTCCCACGAGCAGTACTTC.

The gene calls are TRBV5-6 and TRBJ1-5; tentative D call: TRBD1 (5 bases). The CDR3 has 16 residues. Per germline, CDR1 SGHDT and CDR2 YYEEEE. Trimming removed 2 bases from V and 3 bases from J, with 15 bases in between. The CDR3 nucleotides are TGTGCCAGCAGCTTAAATTACGGGACTCACAATCAGCCCCAGCATTTT. It codes for CASSLNYGTHNQPQHF.

CDR3 in DNA: TGCAGCGTAGAGACTGAAAAACTGTTTTTT. Translating gives CSVETEKLFF. This chain joins TRBV29-1 and TRBJ1-4; D is undetermined. The germline V gene encodes CDR1 SQVTM and CDR2 ANQGSEA. The V end was cut by 6 bases, the J end by 7 bases, with 6 bases between. The CDR3 extends over 10 amino acids.

V is TRBV19 and J is TRBJ2-1; unclear D gene. Per the germline V gene, CDR1 is LNHDA and CDR2 is SQIVND (reference sequence). This CDR3 has 15 residues. The germline V and J ends were trimmed by 5 bases and 2 bases, with 13 bases remaining between them. The CDR3 DNA reads as TGTGCCAGTAGTGTCGGCTTTCAACCCTACAATGAGCAGTTCTTC. Translation: CASSVGFQPYNEQFF. Based on the CDR3 plus reference TRBV19 and TRBJ2-1, the full variable domain is DGGITQSPKYLFRKEGQNVTLSCEQNLNHDAMYWYRQDPGQGLRLIYYSQIVNDFQKGDIAEGYSVSREKKESFPLTVTSAQKNPTAFYLCASSVGFQPYNEQFFGPGTRLTVL.

This rearrangement joins TRBV2 to TRBJ2-1; D is ambiguous. This CDR3 is 14 amino acids long. In germline, CDR1 is SNHLY, CDR2 FYNNEI. V shed 5 bases and J shed 0 bases, with 8 bases lying between them. CDR3 residues: CASSPRSSYNEQFF. In nucleotides, the CDR3 is TGTGCCAGCAGTCCTCGGAGCTCCTACAATGAGCAGTTCTTC.

V is TRBV4-1 and J is TRBJ2-1; D might be TRBD1 (6 bases). The V end lost 3 bases, the J end lost 2 bases, and 14 bases lay between the germline ends. The CDR3 has 16 amino acids. Germline assignment: CDR1 MGHRA and CDR2 YSYEKL. CDR3 region: CASSQGHLFPYNEQFF. As DNA, the CDR3 is TGCGCCAGCAGCCAGGGACACCTGTTCCCCTACAATGAGCAGTTCTTC.